This paragraph reports one T cell receptor beta chain. No antigen is known for it. Cervical HPV DNA detected by MY09/MY11 PCR, typed by dot-blot. Here immunoSEQ multiplex PCR was the method, and the copy in TCRdb shows in-frame clones only, minus some. In all, the sample yields 20,000 to 25,000 clones. This sample stems from a study of T cells in women clearing cervical HPV infection. Whole-study results and caveats: Unknown T-cell numbers per sample may underlie the richness differences.

The clonotype comes from a woman between 18 and 70 years old with a cervical HPV16 infection that either progressed to CIN3+ or cleared (not recorded which). The sequenced material came from blood buffy coat.

The CDR3 DNA, read in part, is TGTGCCAGCAGCCCGTGGAGTTCAGGCTACGAG. It specifies CASSPWSSGYE. The CDR3 in full is CASSPWSSGYEQYF. The chain couples TRBV5-4 to TRBJ2-7; D remains unclear. The CDR3 end lies 3 residues beyond the end of the read and is filled in from the germline J gene. Per the germline V gene, CDR1 is SGHNT and CDR2 is YYREEE (reference sequence). V shed 4 bases and J shed 3 bases, with 14 bases lying between them. The CDR3 sequence is 14 residues long.